This entry lists 32 T cell receptor beta chains sequenced from one sample in a study of blood T cell repertoires in COVID-19. Some clones are missing from TCRdb's copy, which holds only in-frame ones; the method was immunoSEQ multiplex PCR. Counted here are over 70,000 clones, 60% to 85% occurring once; the ten biggest clones make up approximately 6.8%. Specimen: peripheral blood. The source is a man in his 70s with acute or convalescent COVID-19.

The chain has TRBV7-8 and TRBJ2-2, with D maybe TRBD2 (5 bases). V was shortened by 1 base and J by 7 bases, with 10 bases between the two germline ends. The CDR3 is 14 amino acids. Germline CDR1 reads SGHVS; CDR2 reads FQNEAQ. CDR3: CASSLGLSYGELFF. The CDR3 DNA reads as TGTGCCAGCAGCTTAGGACTATCCTACGGGGAGCTGTTTTTT.

The table lists this clone with a count of one. The V gene is TRBV5-1, the J gene TRBJ1-3; TRBD1 matches 8 bases. Germline V gene data show CDR1 as SGHRS and CDR2 as YFSETQ. CDR3 size: 15 residues. The trim removed 4 bases at V and 2 bases at J, leaving 5 bases unmatched. The CDR3 sequence is CASSTGQEAGNTIYF. The CDR3 DNA follows: TGCGCCAGCAGCACGGGACAGGAGGCTGGAAACACCATATATTTT. Supplemented by reference TRBV5-1 and TRBJ1-3, the full variable domain reads KAGVTQTPRYLIKTRGQQVTLSCSPISGHRSVSWYQQTPGQGLQFLFEYFSETQRNKGNFPGRFSGRQFSNSRSEMNVSTLELGDSALYLCASSTGQEAGNTIYFGEGSWLTVV.

The chain employs TRBV6-5 and TRBJ1-3, with 7 bases that match TRBD1. This CDR3 comprises 15 residues. Trimming removed 2 bases from V and 3 bases from J; junction bases left unmatched: 4. Per germline, CDR1 MNHEY and CDR2 SVGAGI. The CDR3 here is CASSYTGEVGNTIYF. The CDR3 DNA reads as TGTGCCAGCAGTTACACAGGGGAAGTTGGAAACACCATATATTTT.

This clone was seen once. The CDR3 protein is CASSVGSSGGINEQFF. CDR3 nucleotides: TGTGCCAGCAGCGTAGGGTCTAGCGGGGGGATCAATGAGCAGTTCTTC. J is TRBJ2-1 and V is TRBV9, with 11 bases fitting TRBD2. J gave up 6 bases and V 0 bases, and 5 bases lay outside the gene matches. In germline, CDR1 is SGDLS, CDR2 YYNGEE. This CDR3 has 16 amino acids. The full variable domain, in which reference TRBV9 and TRBJ2-1 provide the parts outside the CDR3, is DSGVTQTPKHLITATGQRVTLRCSPRSGDLSVYWYQQSLDQGLQFLIQYYNGEERAKGNILERFSAQQFPDLHSELNLSSLELGDSALYFCASSVGSSGGINEQFFGPGTRLTVL.

The chain employs TRBV5-6 and TRBJ1-5; tentatively, D is TRBD1 (6 bases). CDR1 and CDR2 (germline): SGHDT, YYEEEE. V was shortened by 0 bases and J by 3 bases, with 10 bases between the two germline ends. This CDR3 comprises 15 residues. Here the CDR3 DNA reads TGTGCCAGCAGCTTGGGGACAGCCCTCAATCAGCCCCAGCATTTT. Translating gives CASSLGTALNQPQHF.

The rearrangement uses TRBV2 and TRBJ1-1; D possibly corresponds to TRBD1 (6 bases). V dropped 6 bases and J dropped 4 bases, with 18 bases sitting between them. Germline CDR1 is SNHLY and CDR2 is FYNNEI. The CDR3 extends over 15 amino acids. This CDR3 reads CASSDEQGSITEAFF. CDR3 nucleotide sequence: TGTGCCAGCAGCGATGAACAGGGCTCTATCACTGAAGCTTTCTTT.

This clone was recorded a few times. This chain joins TRBV14 and TRBJ1-2; a weak D match, TRBD1 (6 bases). The CDR3 has 13 residues. Per the germline V gene, CDR1 is SGHDN and CDR2 is FVKESK. Trimming pared 4 bases from V and 1 base from J, leaving 7 bases between. CDR3 in amino acids: CASSPGVNYGYTF. The CDR3 nucleotides are TGTGCCAGCAGCCCAGGGGTTAACTATGGCTACACCTTC.

The rearrangement uses TRBV15 and TRBJ2-1; D perhaps matches TRBD1 (6 bases). Germline V gene sequence: CDR1 LNHNV, CDR2 YYDKDF (reference sequence). Trimming cost V 0 bases and J 0 bases, with 9 bases left between them. This CDR3 has 16 amino acids. This CDR3 reads CATSRDGQSSYNEQFF. CDR3 DNA sequence: TGTGCCACCAGCAGAGACGGACAGAGCTCCTACAATGAGCAGTTCTTC.

This clone showed up just once. The rearrangement uses TRBV6-5 and TRBJ1-5; D gene ambiguous. The V end lost 7 bases, the J end lost 3 bases, and 10 bases lay between the germline ends. Per the germline V gene, CDR1 is MNHEY and CDR2 is SVGAGI. CDR3 length equals 13 residues. The CDR3 region is CASKENFNQPQHF. For the CDR3, the DNA is TGTGCCAGCAAAGAGAACTTCAATCAGCCCCAGCATTTT.

J is TRBJ1-1 and V is TRBV28, with 9 bases matching TRBD1. Germline assignment: CDR1 MDHEN and CDR2 SYDVKM. V was clipped by 10 bases and J by 7 bases; unmatched bases: 10. The length of the CDR3 is 13 residues. The CDR3, as DNA: TGTGCCACAAAAACAGGGGGCGGGTTTGAAGCTTTCTTT. It translates to CATKTGGGFEAFF.

This clone was detected ten times or more. This chain uses TRBV2 with TRBJ2-5, with TRBD2 as a possible D gene (6 bases). V was shortened by 5 bases and J by 4 bases, with 14 bases between the two germline ends. CDR3 length equals 14 residues. Per the germline V gene, CDR1 is SNHLY and CDR2 is FYNNEI. The DNA for the CDR3 is TGTGCCAGCAGTTTGGGACTCCCGGCAGAGACCCAGTACTTC. It translates to CASSLGLPAETQYF.

The chain carries TRBV7-9 and TRBJ1-4; D is undetermined. Deletions cut 5 bases from V and 6 bases from J, with 13 bases between. The CDR3 contains 14 residues. CDR1 and CDR2 from the germline V gene are SEHNR and FQNEAQ (reference sequence). The CDR3 nucleotides are TGTGCCAGCAGCGACATCGGGAGTGATGAAAAACTGTTTTTT. Translation: CASSDIGSDEKLFF.

The chain joins TRBV11-1 to TRBJ2-1; TRBD1 matches 8 bases. Trimming took 3 bases from V and 3 from J; bases not matched to a gene: 4. Germline CDR1 is SGHAT and CDR2 is FQDESV (reference sequence). This CDR3 spans 15 amino acids. In nucleotides, the CDR3 is TGTGCCAGCAGCTTCGGACAGGGCCTCTACAATGAGCAGTTCTTC. It specifies CASSFGQGLYNEQFF.

The J gene is TRBJ2-5, the V gene TRBV5-1, with 8 bases aligning to TRBD2. The germline CDR1 and CDR2 sequences are SGHRS and YFSETQ. Trimming at V came to 4 bases and at J to 5 bases, leaving 7 bases not matched to a gene. The length of the CDR3 is 14 residues. The CDR3 nucleotides are TGCGCCAGCAGCCCCTTAGCGGGGTTGGAGACCCAGTACTTC. Its translation: CASSPLAGLETQYF.

The chain uses TRBV7-2 and TRBJ1-1; unclear D gene. The CDR3 spans 15 residues. Germline loops: CDR1 SGHTA, CDR2 FQGNSA. Trimming cost V 0 bases and J 0 bases, with 8 bases left between them. CDR3 sequence: CASSLAAGLNTEAFF. CDR3 bases: TGTGCCAGCAGCTTAGCGGCAGGTCTGAACACTGAAGCTTTCTTT.

V usage is TRBV27 and J usage is TRBJ2-3; maybe TRBD2 (5 bases). V dropped 2 bases and J dropped 0 bases, with 6 bases sitting between them. The CDR3 is 14 amino acids. The germline V gene has CDR1 MNHEY and CDR2 SMNVEV (reference sequence). The DNA of the CDR3 is TGTGCCAGCAGTTTAAGGAGGAGCACAGATACGCAGTATTTT. Protein product: CASSLRRSTDTQYF.

The chain links TRBV7-9 to TRBJ1-2, with D perhaps matching TRBD1 (5 bases). This CDR3 is built from 14 residues. The ends were cut back, 4 bases at V and 8 bases at J, with 17 bases in the middle. CDR1 is SEHNR, CDR2 FQNEAQ, per germline (reference sequence). The DNA for the CDR3 is TGTGCCAGCAGCTCACCCGCAGGGTATTTGGGCTACACCTTC. Protein sequence: CASSSPAGYLGYTF.

V usage is TRBV20-1 and J usage is TRBJ2-1, with 9 bases identical to TRBD2. Germline lookup yields CDR1 DFQATT and CDR2 SNEGSKA (reference sequence). The V gene end was trimmed by 3 bases and the J gene end by 7 bases; junction bases not matched to a gene: 10. This CDR3 spans 15 amino acids. The CDR3 region is CSASVMAGGSNEQFF. CDR3 DNA sequence: TGCAGTGCTAGTGTGATGGCGGGAGGGAGTAATGAGCAGTTCTTC.

The J gene is TRBJ1-1, the V gene TRBV6-6; TRBD1 is a possible D gene (5 bases). Germline lookup yields CDR1 MNHNY and CDR2 SVGAGI (reference sequence). The CDR3 extends over 14 amino acids. Deletions cut 2 bases from V and 2 bases from J, with 9 bases between. The CDR3 spells CASSYGGSNTEAFF. CDR3 sequence (DNA): TGTGCCAGCAGTTACGGGGGGAGCAACACTGAAGCTTTCTTT.

The rearrangement uses TRBV5-1 and TRBJ2-2; TRBD2 aligns across 11 bases. After removal of 4 bases from V and 6 bases from J, the junction contained 5 bases not matched to a gene. The germline CDR1 and CDR2 sequences are SGHRS and YFSETQ. The CDR3 extends over 15 amino acids. The CDR3 loop is CASSHVAGGAGELFF. The CDR3 DNA sequence: TGCGCCAGCAGCCACGTAGCGGGAGGGGCCGGGGAGCTGTTTTTT.

The chain uses TRBV5-6 and TRBJ1-2, with 10 positions matching TRBD1. After removal of 2 bases from V and 0 bases from J, the junction contained 1 base not matched to a gene. This CDR3 has 15 residues. Germline V gene sequence: CDR1 SGHDT, CDR2 YYEEEE. The CDR3 is CASSFGQGANYGYTF. CDR3 nucleotide sequence: TGTGCCAGCAGCTTTGGACAGGGGGCTAACTATGGCTACACCTTC.

The CDR3 region is CASSEGITAGELFF. Written as DNA, the CDR3 is TGTGCCAGCAGTGAAGGTATAACGGCCGGGGAGCTGTTTTTT. The chain uses TRBV2 and TRBJ2-2; D gene unclear. CDR1 is SNHLY and CDR2 is FYNNEI in the germline V gene. The CDR3 runs 14 residues. Trimming removed 1 base from V and 6 bases from J, with 9 bases in between. The whole variable domain, filled in from reference TRBV2 and TRBJ2-2, reads EPEVTQTPSHQVTQMGQEVILRCVPISNHLYFYWYRQILGQKVEFLVSFYNNEISEKSEIFDDQFSVERPDGSNFTLKIRSTKLEDSAMYFCASSEGITAGELFFGEGSRLTVL.

DNA for the CDR3: TGTGCCAGCTCACAGACAGGAAACTATGGCTACACCTTC. Protein: CASSQTGNYGYTF. The V gene is TRBV18, the J gene TRBJ1-2; possible D gene TRBD1, 6 bases. This CDR3 region has 13 residues. Trimming cost V 4 bases and J 2 bases, with 8 bases left between them. The germline CDR1 and CDR2 sequences are KGHSH and LQKENI.

This clone was seen a handful of times. CDR3 sequence: CASSLTLAGTYNEQFF. The CDR3 region has the DNA TGTGCCAGCAGCCTTACCCTAGCGGGAACCTACAATGAGCAGTTCTTC. J is TRBJ2-1 and V is TRBV3-1 (or the pseudogene TRBV3-2); 9 bases match TRBD2. The length of the CDR3 is 16 residues. V dropped 4 bases and J dropped 2; count of bases not matched to a gene: 6. Germline lookup yields CDR1 LGHDT and CDR2 YNNKEL (reference sequence).

The V and J genes are TRBV5-1 and TRBJ2-6; maybe TRBD2 (7 bases). Germline V gives CDR1 SGHRS, CDR2 YFSETQ. Trimming cost V 0 bases and J 2 bases, with 21 bases left between them. CDR3 length equals 20 residues. CDR3 coding DNA: TGCGCCAGCAGCTTGGGAGGACGGGGGGCCCAAGGGGCTGGGGCCAACGTCCTGACTTTC. Translation gives CASSLGGRGAQGAGANVLTF.

The chain links TRBV6-1 to TRBJ1-1, with 7 bases identical to TRBD1. The length of the CDR3 is 18 residues. Germline V gene sequence: CDR1 MNHNS, CDR2 SASEGT. J gave up 5 bases and V 1 base, and 16 bases lay outside the gene matches. Written as DNA, the CDR3 is TGTGCCAGCAGTGAAGTAGGAGGGGGCAAAGGGGTGAGGACTGAAGCTTTCTTT. It codes for CASSEVGGGKGVRTEAFF.

The chain is built from TRBV6-5 and TRBJ2-5; a possible D gene is TRBD2 (6 bases). The CDR3 runs 15 residues. Germline V gene lookup returns CDR1 MNHEY and CDR2 SVGAGI. The germline V and J ends were trimmed by 7 bases and 2 bases, with 17 bases remaining between them. The chain's CDR3 is CASTPPRRGQETQYF. The CDR3 DNA sequence: TGTGCCAGCACCCCCCCGAGGAGGGGACAAGAGACCCAGTACTTC.

The V call is TRBV21-1, the J call TRBJ1-5; TRBD1, as called in the table, went unchecked against the DNA. TRBV21-1 constitutes a pseudogene. The length of the CDR3 is 18 residues. The CDR3 nucleotides read TGTGCCAGCAGCAAAGTGGGAGACAGGGGGCGGGGAACTCAGCCCCAGCATTTT. Translating gives CASSKVGDRGRGTQPQHF.

The V gene is TRBV5-1, the J gene TRBJ1-3, with D hard to call. Trimming took off 1 base at V and 0 bases at J, with 11 bases between the two ends. The CDR3 is made up of 16 amino acids. The V gene's germline CDR1 is SGHRS and CDR2 YFSETQ. CDR3 in DNA: TGCGCCAGCAGCTTGAGTACGGGTAGCTCTGGAAACACCATATATTTT. Protein product: CASSLSTGSSGNTIYF. The variable domain in full, completed from reference TRBV5-1 and TRBJ1-3, reads KAGVTQTPRYLIKTRGQQVTLSCSPISGHRSVSWYQQTPGQGLQFLFEYFSETQRNKGNFPGRFSGRQFSNSRSEMNVSTLELGDSALYLCASSLSTGSSGNTIYFGEGSWLTVV.

The genes are TRBV6-5 and TRBJ1-6, with 7 nucleotides matching TRBD1. CDR1 and CDR2 from the germline V gene are MNHEY and SVGAGI. The CDR3 runs 15 residues. Unmatched junction bases numbered 8, after V lost 5 bases and J lost 7 bases. The CDR3 bases are TGTGCCAGCAGTCGACAGGGCGGTTGGAATTCACCCCTCCACTTT. Translated, it gives CASSRQGGWNSPLHF.

This clone was observed once. The chain joins TRBV9 to TRBJ2-7; no definite D call. The CDR3 has 14 amino acids. Trimming left V 4 bases short and J 10 bases short, with 21 bases between. Per the germline V gene, CDR1 is SGDLS and CDR2 is YYNGEE. The CDR3 reads CASSPRRRAPSQYF. The CDR3 bases are TGTGCCAGCAGCCCGCGCCGTAGAGCCCCTTCCCAGTACTTC.

The rearrangement links TRBV9 to TRBJ2-2; D is perhaps TRBD2 (6 bases). V was trimmed by 0 bases and J by 5 bases, leaving 23 bases between them. Germline CDR1 SGDLS, CDR2 YYNGEE. The CDR3 length is 19 residues. CDR3 DNA: TGTGCCAGCAGCGTAGCTCTCGACTCAGGGAGGCGTTCGACCGGGGAGCTGTTTTTT. This gives the protein CASSVALDSGRRSTGELFF.